Listed below are T cell receptor beta chains from one sample, sequenced in a study of CD4 T cells in relation to SARS-CoV-2 and coronaviruses. Data came from immunoSEQ multiplex PCR; TCRdb stores just in-frame clones and leaves some out. The top ten hold about 15% of the sample, which has 25,000 to 35,000 clones, approximately 80% seen once. For these TCRs, the target antigens are not known. The sample was CD4+ T cells from PBMCs, cultured in vitro. All receptors come from a human donor in good health. Both conserved end residues are part of each CDR3. The D gene is left open where the match is weak. A clone size is listed for some rows: how often the clone was seen (once, few, many), or a class if it is expanded.

len	abundance	v_gene	d_gene	j_gene	CDR3nt	CDR3aa
15	NA	TRBV10-1	NA	TRBJ2-7	TGCGCCAGCAGTGAGTCTGGACCGAGCTCCTACGAGCAGTACTTC	CASSESGPSSYEQYF
13	few	TRBV29-1	TRBD1	TRBJ1-1	TGCAGCGGAGGACAGGCCATGAACACTGAAGCTTTCTTT	CSGGQAMNTEAFF
15	once	TRBV5-1	TRBD2	TRBJ2-1	TGCGCCAGCAGCCCGGGGGCTAGCGGGAGTTTAGCGCAGTTCTTC	CASSPGASGSLAQFF
15	few	TRBV30	NA	TRBJ2-2	TGTGCCTGGAGGGGGGGACAGCTATCCACCGGGGAGCTGTTTTTT	CAWRGGQLSTGELFF
14	NA	TRBV2	NA	TRBJ2-7	TGTGCCAGCAGTGGGGATATAGTTGATTACGAGCAGTACTTC	CASSGDIVDYEQYF
15	once	TRBV6-2/TRBV6-3	NA	TRBJ1-5	TGTGCCAGCAGCCCGTTCGAGGGCGGGAGTCAGCCCCAGCATTTT	CASSPFEGGSQPQHF
16	few	TRBV4-3	TRBD1	TRBJ2-2	TGCGCCAGCAGCCAAGACCGGGACAGGGTGTCCGGGGAGCTGTTTTTT	CASSQDRDRVSGELFF
10	NA	TRBV14	NA	TRBJ1-1	TGTGCCAGCAGCCAAGTAGTGGCTTTCTTT	CASSQVVAFF
15	NA	TRBV2	TRBD1	TRBJ1-4	TGTGCCAGCAGCATCCAGGGGGCAACTAATGAAAAACTGTTTTTT	CASSIQGATNEKLFF
12	NA	TRBV6-5	NA	TRBJ1-2	TGTGCCACCTTGACAGTGTCCTATGGCTACACCTTC	CATLTVSYGYTF
12	NA	TRBV28	NA	TRBJ1-6	TGTGCCAGCAGTAGCGGGAATTCACCCCTCCACTTT	CASSSGNSPLHF
12	NA	TRBV10-3	NA	TRBJ2-7	TGTGCCATCAGTGAGTCTGTGGGGAATTGGTACTTC	CAISESVGNWYF
13	NA	TRBV7-2	NA	TRBJ2-3	TGTGCCAGCAGCTTAGAGTCGAGGGATACGCAGTATTTT	CASSLESRDTQYF
16	NA	TRBV4-3	NA	TRBJ2-7	TGCGCCAGCAGCCCGCAACTAGGTCAGGCCTTTTACGAGCAGTACTTC	CASSPQLGQAFYEQYF